Described below is a single TCR beta chain sequence and its context. There is no known antigen for this receptor. No much larger clone exists at a distance of one base, and base qualities are not known. V is pruned by 7 bases and J by 0 bases, leaving 3 bases of the junction without a gene match. Measured from the cysteine to the phenylalanine, the CDR3 is 15 residues long. Only the CDR3 DNA is retained, 45 bases long and in frame from the first base. For CDR1 and CDR2, the germline V gene lists MNHEY and SVGAGI. The sample comes from a study of blood T cell repertoires in COVID-19 (dated by TCRdb to 2018 to 2021). About the study as a whole: The collaborator samples originated in the United States, Italy and Spain and spanned the acute and convalescent phases of COVID-19. Deeply sampled blood TCRbeta repertoires from subjects exposed to, actively infected with, or recovered from COVID-19 were included in the dataset. The material from the prospective study consisted of cDNA or gDNA derived from T cells, B-cell-depleted T cells, or PBMCs. Nearly every sample came with metadata listing a de-identified subject ID, COVID-19 status, age in years and sex. HLA class I and class II types, where available, came from metadata supplied by the sample provider rather than from assay-based typing. The samples were drawn from the first 160 participants of the ongoing ImmuneRACE study and from 1,254 subjects provided by 6 global collaborators. The repertoires were released in a freely available public database intended as a resource for research on the immune response to SARS-CoV-2.

The immunoSEQ Assay, a bias-controlled multiplex PCR, was used to amplify TCRbeta CDR3 regions from genomic DNA. Processing in the source paper ran as follows. Within the assay, amplification of reference gene primers was used to estimate how many nucleated cells each sample contained. To quantify the absolute abundance of each unique TCRbeta CDR3 rearrangement, sequence reads were collapsed and filtered. For each sample, productive Simpson clonality was calculated as the square root of Simpson's diversity index across productive rearrangements. What TCRdb holds here is the immuneACCESS table cut down to in-frame rearrangements. Part of the clones is not present; checked against another copy, under half of the missing clones reflect an unresolved V gene, and the others are unexplained. V and J calls and clone size come straight from that table; D and trimming were deduced from the DNA. The sample includes 160,000 or so clones, with around three quarters observed a single time. 6.5% to 7% of the sample goes to the ten largest clones.

Each collaborating institution followed its own protocols to collect whole blood in K2EDTA tubes. For TCRbeta analysis, collaborator samples were shipped as frozen whole blood, as isolated PBMCs, or as DNA extracted from either sample type. Beyond this particular receptor, the publication reports: Clinical and demographic metadata were provided uncurated, with the amount varying by source and participant.

The sequencing sample was made of peripheral blood. Rearrangement joined TRBV6-5 to TRBJ2-2; 9 junctional bases match TRBD1. The sequence came from a man aged 70-80 years with active or convalescent COVID-19. The CDR3 protein: CASTTGGPNTGELFF. In nucleotide form, the sequence is TGTGCCAGCACTACAGGGGGCCCGAACACCGGGGAGCTGTTTTTT.